A single sample gave rise to the 21 T cell receptor beta chains below, sequenced in a study of graft-versus-host responses after intestinal transplantation. This table comes from immunoSEQ multiplex PCR, and its TCRdb copy is limited to in-frame clones, with some not included. Among 1,500 or so clones, 92% were seen once, and the ten largest hold over 7%. The sample consisted of PBMCs, taken 8 days after intestinal transplant. All receptors come from a human patient who received an intestinal transplant, so some T cells may come from the graft donor.

V gene TRBV29-1 combines with J gene TRBJ2-2; D call uncertain. V lost 0 bases and J lost 1, with 0 bases in between. Germline V lookup: CDR1 SQVTM, CDR2 ANQGSEA. The CDR3 sequence is 12 residues long. CDR3 loop: CSVEENTGELFF. The CDR3 bases are TGCAGCGTTGAAGAGAACACCGGGGAGCTGTTTTTT.

This rearrangement joins TRBV6-6 to TRBJ2-7; maybe TRBD2 (5 bases). The CDR3 is 15 residues long. Germline V gene data show CDR1 as MNHNY and CDR2 as SVGAGI (reference sequence). The V and J ends lost 6 bases and 6 bases respectively, with 21 bases between them. As DNA, the CDR3 is TGTGCCAGCAGGTACGACGCCGGGATCCTGGGCGAGCAGTACTTC. Translated: CASRYDAGILGEQYF.

The count of this clone is one. The rearrangement links TRBV5-1 to TRBJ2-7, with 9 bases fitting TRBD2. Germline V lookup: CDR1 SGHRS, CDR2 YFSETQ. Trimming at V came to 4 bases and at J to 0 bases, leaving 5 bases not matched to a gene. This CDR3 has 15 amino acids. CDR3 DNA sequence: TGCGCCAGCAGCCTCGGACTAGCGAACTCCTACGAGCAGTACTTC. Translation gives CASSLGLANSYEQYF. Full variable domain (rest looked up from reference TRBV5-1 and TRBJ2-7): KAGVTQTPRYLIKTRGQQVTLSCSPISGHRSVSWYQQTPGQGLQFLFEYFSETQRNKGNFPGRFSGRQFSNSRSEMNVSTLELGDSALYLCASSLGLANSYEQYFGPGTRLTVT.

This clone was counted once. The chain is built from TRBV15 and TRBJ2-7, with a weak D call TRBD1 (6 bases). Trimming took off 5 bases at V and 5 bases at J, with 19 bases between the two ends. Germline V gene sequence: CDR1 LNHNV, CDR2 YYDKDF (reference sequence). The CDR3 runs to 15 residues. The chain's CDR3 is CATSPAPVGADEQYF. CDR3 nucleotides: TGTGCCACCAGCCCAGCTCCGGTGGGGGCGGACGAGCAGTACTTC. The variable domain in full, completed from reference TRBV15 and TRBJ2-7, reads DAMVIQNPRYQVTQFGKPVTLSCSQTLNHNVMYWYQQKSSQAPKLLFHYYDKDFNNEADTPDNFQSRRPNTSFCFLDIRSPGLGDTAMYLCATSPAPVGADEQYFGPGTRLTVT.

CDR3 nucleotides: TGTGCCAGCAGCCCCTTTTGGCTAGCGAACACCGGGGAGCTGTTTTTT. This encodes CASSPFWLANTGELFF. The rearrangement links TRBV5-6 to TRBJ2-2, with D unclear. Germline assignment: CDR1 SGHDT and CDR2 YYEEEE. V shed 4 bases and J shed 0 bases, with 13 bases lying between them. This CDR3 spans 16 amino acids.

The gene calls are TRBV11-2 and TRBJ2-5; 9 nucleotides line up with TRBD1. CDR1 and CDR2 from the germline V gene are SGHAT and FQNNGV. V gave up 5 bases and J gave up 4 bases; unmatched junction bases: 11. This CDR3 has 16 amino acids. CDR3 amino acids: CASSPRRDRVRETQYF. In nucleotides, the CDR3 is TGTGCCAGCAGCCCCCGGAGGGACAGGGTGAGAGAGACCCAGTACTTC.

V gene TRBV25-1 combines with J gene TRBJ1-1; D remains ambiguous. Germline CDR1 is MGHDK and CDR2 is SYGVNS. Trimming took 0 bases from V and 7 from J, leaving 6 bases between them. The CDR3 covers 12 residues. The CDR3 nucleotides are TGTGCCAGCAGTGAATACGGTCGTGAAGCTTTCTTT. Its translation: CASSEYGREAFF.

CDR3 region: CASSQDETASYEQYF. In nucleotides, the CDR3 is TGTGCCAGCAGCCAAGATGAGACCGCCTCCTACGAGCAGTACTTC. The gene calls are TRBV4-2 and TRBJ2-7; D remains ambiguous. Trimming stripped 0 bases from V and 0 bases from J, with 9 bases between. CDR3 length: 15 amino acids. Germline lookup yields CDR1 LGHNA and CDR2 YNFKEQ.

There are a few counts of this clone. The chain joins TRBV6-1 to TRBJ2-5; 12 nucleotides agree with TRBD2. The CDR3 spans 15 residues. CDR1 and CDR2 from the germline V gene are MNHNS and SASEGT. The V and J ends lost 2 bases and 2 bases, in that order; junction bases with no gene match: 0. Here the CDR3 DNA reads TGTGCCAGCAGTGAACTAGCGGGGGGGCAAGAGACCCAGTACTTC. This codes for CASSELAGGQETQYF.

V usage is TRBV4-3 and J usage is TRBJ2-7, with 9 bases aligning to TRBD2. V was pared by 4 bases and J by 0 bases, with 4 bases of the junction left unmatched. CDR1 LGHNA and CDR2 YSLEER come from the germline V gene. The CDR3 is made up of 15 amino acids. As DNA, the CDR3 is TGCGCCAGCAGCCCGACTAGCGGCCTCTCCTACGAGCAGTACTTC. Translating it yields CASSPTSGLSYEQYF.

The chain links TRBV7-3 to TRBJ1-5; TRBD1 matches 9 bases. After removal of 5 bases from V and 6 bases from J, the junction contained 11 bases not matched to a gene. This CDR3 is built from 16 residues. CDR1 is SGHTA and CDR2 is FQGTGA in the germline V gene. CDR3 region: CASSRPGQGSVQPQHF. For the CDR3, the DNA is TGTGCCAGCAGCCGACCGGGACAGGGATCGGTTCAGCCCCAGCATTTT.

Written as DNA, the CDR3 is TGTGCCAGCAGCGTAGAAGGCGGGCCCAATCAGCCCCAGCATTTT. Amino acids: CASSVEGGPNQPQHF. V gene TRBV9 combines with J gene TRBJ1-5; D is undetermined. The V end lost 0 bases, the J end lost 3 bases, and 10 bases lay between the germline ends. The CDR3 covers 15 residues. Germline-derived CDR1 and CDR2 are SGDLS and YYNGEE.

This chain connects TRBV2 to TRBJ1-5, with D uncertain. There are 13 residues in the CDR3. Trimming took off 7 bases at V and 1 base at J, with 8 bases between the two ends. CDR1 is SNHLY, CDR2 FYNNEI, per germline. CDR3 nucleotides: TGTGCCAGCAATGCTTGGAGCAATCAGCCCCAGCATTTT. It specifies CASNAWSNQPQHF.

The V gene is TRBV5-5, the J gene TRBJ1-2, with D perhaps matching TRBD1 (6 bases). V shed 5 bases and J shed 8 bases, with 13 bases lying between them. This CDR3 region has 12 residues. Germline loops: CDR1 SGHKS, CDR2 YYEKEE (reference sequence). The CDR3 DNA reads as TGTGCCAGCAGTCCAGGGGTAGGCGGCTACACCTTC. It specifies CASSPGVGGYTF.

The chain has TRBV27 and TRBJ1-5; D ambiguous. The V and J ends lost 8 bases and 3 bases respectively, with 8 bases between them. This CDR3 has 12 residues. From germline, CDR1 is MNHEY and CDR2 SMNVEV (reference sequence). The CDR3 sequence: CASGPANQPQHF. CDR3 nucleotides: TGTGCCAGCGGACCTGCCAATCAGCCCCAGCATTTT.

This chain links TRBV2 with TRBJ2-6; D ambiguous. CDR3 length equals 15 residues. V lost 4 bases to trimming and J lost 0 bases, with 7 bases between them. CDR1 is SNHLY and CDR2 is FYNNEI in the germline V gene. CDR3 sequence reads: CASSGLNSGANVLTF. CDR3 nucleotide sequence: TGTGCCAGCAGTGGTCTAAACTCTGGGGCCAACGTCCTGACTTTC. Full variable domain (rest looked up from reference TRBV2 and TRBJ2-6): EPEVTQTPSHQVTQMGQEVILRCVPISNHLYFYWYRQILGQKVEFLVSFYNNEISEKSEIFDDQFSVERPDGSNFTLKIRSTKLEDSAMYFCASSGLNSGANVLTFGAGSRLTVL.

V is TRBV5-1 and J is TRBJ2-1, with no clear D. This CDR3 comprises 16 residues. The V gene lost 4 bases and the J gene lost 0 bases, with 14 bases spanning the gap. CDR1 is SGHRS, CDR2 YFSETQ, per germline. The DNA of the CDR3 is TGCGCCAGCAGCCTAAATCCTATGAACTCCTACAATGAGCAGTTCTTC. It yields the protein CASSLNPMNSYNEQFF.

This chain links TRBV6-1 with TRBJ2-7, with D possibly matching TRBD2 (6 bases). CDR1 is MNHNS, CDR2 SASEGT, per germline. V was trimmed by 3 bases and J by 5 bases, leaving 17 bases between them. The CDR3 totals 15 residues. In DNA, the CDR3 is TGTGCCAGCAGTGACCTCCGCGGGGCTATCGACGAGCAGTACTTC. Protein: CASSDLRGAIDEQYF.

V usage is TRBV5-5 and J usage is TRBJ1-4, with D hard to call. The germline V and J ends were trimmed by 0 bases and 1 base, with 10 bases remaining between them. The CDR3 loop spans 16 amino acids. Per germline, CDR1 SGHKS and CDR2 YYEKEE (reference sequence). The CDR3 region is CASSLAGQRTNEKLFF. Written as DNA, the CDR3 is TGTGCCAGCAGCTTGGCAGGTCAGCGAACTAATGAAAAACTGTTTTTT.

V and J are TRBV27 and TRBJ1-1; 9 nucleotides align to TRBD1. Germline assignment: CDR1 MNHEY and CDR2 SMNVEV (reference sequence). V lost 2 bases, J lost 2 bases, and 6 bases stayed unmatched. This CDR3 region has 16 residues. CDR3 region: CASSLGDRERNTEAFF. The CDR3 coding sequence is TGTGCCAGCAGTTTAGGGGACAGGGAGAGAAACACTGAAGCTTTCTTT.

The chain is built from TRBV6-5 and TRBJ1-4; no clear D. Germline CDR1 MNHEY, CDR2 SVGAGI. V was clipped by 6 bases and J by 0 bases, with 8 bases between them. CDR3 size: 14 residues. The DNA for the CDR3 is TGTGCCAGCAGACGAGGAGCAACTAATGAAAAACTGTTTTTT. Its translation: CASRRGATNEKLFF.